Following are 14 T cell receptor beta chains from one sample sequenced in a study of identical twins. TCRdb reanalysed the 5' RACE reads using MiXCR and keeps one entry per CDR3 protein. The sample lists some 240,000 distinct CDR3 sequences, about 10% seen once, with less than 12% in the top ten. Input material: memory T cells sorted from blood. Receptors were obtained from a man over 45 in good health.

This clonotype has only one observation. V gene TRBV3-1 combines with J gene TRBJ1-5; D is unresolved. Germline-derived CDR1 and CDR2 are LGHDT and YNNKEL (reference sequence). The CDR3 runs to 14 residues. The V end was cut by 0 bases, the J end by 9 bases, with 12 bases between. Here the CDR3 DNA reads TGTGCCAGCAGCCAAGATTCCGGAGGTAGGCCCCAGCATTTT. Translated: CASSQDSGGRPQHF.

This clonotype was seen a handful of times. This sequence joins TRBV6-5 and TRBJ2-1; 7 bases line up with TRBD1. The CDR3 loop spans 16 amino acids. Germline loops: CDR1 MNHEY, CDR2 SVGAGI. The V segment lost 2 bases and the J segment 1 base; nucleotides outside the gene matches: 5. CDR3 nucleotides: TGTGCCAGCAGTTACAGCGCAGGGGGATCCTACAATGAGCAGTTCTTC. Residues: CASSYSAGGSYNEQFF.

This clonotype showed up many times. The genes are TRBV5-6 and TRBJ1-2; D unclear. V lost 0 bases and J 4 bases, leaving 10 bases between the germline ends. CDR1 and CDR2 from the germline V gene are SGHDT and YYEEEE. The CDR3 loop spans 14 amino acids. CDR3 nucleotide sequence: TGTGCCAGCAGCTTGGGGGGATCCTCCTATGGCTACACCTTC. Protein: CASSLGGSSYGYTF. The full variable domain, with the rest looked up from reference TRBV5-6 and TRBJ1-2, is DAGVTQSPTHLIKTRGQQVTLRCSPKSGHDTVSWYQQALGQGPQFIFQYYEEEERQRGNFPDRFSGHQFPNYSSELNVNALLLGDSALYLCASSLGGSSYGYTFGSGTRLTVV.

This chain uses TRBV25-1 with TRBJ2-1, with D possibly matching TRBD1 (9 bases). Germline values: CDR1 MGHDK, CDR2 SYGVNS. V was clipped by 2 bases and J by 7 bases, with 24 bases between them. The CDR3 totals 18 residues. For the CDR3, the DNA is TGTGCCAGCAGTGAAGGGACAGGGTTCGTTAGCGGGAAGAATGAGCAGTTCTTC. Its protein product is CASSEGTGFVSGKNEQFF.

This clonotype was counted only a few times. The V gene is TRBV6-1, the J gene TRBJ2-7; D is unclear. Trimming took 6 bases from V and 1 from J, leaving 13 bases between them. The germline V gene encodes CDR1 MNHNS and CDR2 SASEGT. The CDR3 runs 14 residues. The CDR3 protein is CASRQPGSSYEQYF. CDR3 nucleotide sequence: TGTGCCAGCAGACAACCAGGCAGTTCCTACGAGCAGTACTTC.

The chain uses TRBV7-9 and TRBJ1-2; D remains ambiguous. V was pared by 7 bases and J by 5 bases, with 11 bases between. From germline, CDR1 is SEHNR and CDR2 FQNEAQ (reference sequence). This CDR3 spans 12 amino acids. CDR3 protein: CASTSYGYGYTF. The CDR3 DNA sequence: TGTGCCAGCACCAGCTACGGGTATGGCTACACCTTC.

The chain links TRBV5-1 to TRBJ2-2; D might be TRBD1 (6 bases). The CDR3 totals 15 residues. V dropped 2 bases and J dropped 4 bases, with 12 bases sitting between them. The germline gives CDR1 SGHRS, CDR2 YFSETQ. DNA for the CDR3: TGCGCCAGCAGCTTCACAGGGAAGTCCACCGGGGAGCTGTTTTTT. Its translation: CASSFTGKSTGELFF.

The rearrangement uses TRBV6-1 and TRBJ2-2; no firm D call. With 4 bases removed from V and 6 bases from J, the gap between germline ends came to 12 bases. Looked up from germline, CDR1 is MNHNS and CDR2 is SASEGT. CDR3 length: 14 residues. The CDR3: CASSGSGGAGELFF. The CDR3 DNA follows: TGTGCCAGCAGTGGTTCCGGTGGAGCCGGGGAGCTGTTTTTT.

The sample holds a few counts of this clonotype. The genes are TRBV11-2 and TRBJ2-3; TRBD1 aligns across 9 bases. The CDR3 has 19 residues. The V segment lost 5 bases and the J segment 0 bases; nucleotides outside the gene matches: 15. CDR1 SGHAT and CDR2 FQNNGV come from the germline V gene. Written as DNA, the CDR3 is TGTGCCAGCAGCGGACCCGACTACAGGGGGCACGCGAGCACAGATACGCAGTATTTT. Its translation is CASSGPDYRGHASTDTQYF. Using reference TRBV11-2 and TRBJ2-3 for the parts outside the CDR3, the full variable domain is EAGVAQSPRYKIIEKRQSVAFWCNPISGHATLYWYQQILGQGPKLLIQFQNNGVVDDSQLPKDRFSAERLKGVDSTLKIQPAKLEDSAVYLCASSGPDYRGHASTDTQYFGPGTRLTVL.

This clonotype has just a few counts. The V gene is TRBV7-2, the J gene TRBJ1-2, with D possibly being TRBD1 (5 bases). CDR3 length: 15 amino acids. Germline V gene lookup returns CDR1 SGHTA and CDR2 FQGNSA. V was clipped by 4 bases and J by 7 bases, with 19 bases between them. This CDR3 reads CASSSRDLSWGGYTF. The CDR3 DNA reads TGTGCCAGCAGCTCCCGGGACCTCTCTTGGGGTGGCTACACCTTC.

This clonotype has a count of ten or more. The chain recombines TRBV12-3 or TRBV12-4 with TRBJ1-6; no clear D. This CDR3 spans 13 amino acids. V was shortened by 3 bases and J by 7 bases, with 7 bases between the two germline ends. CDR3: CASSFRRNSPLHF. CDR3 nucleotides: TGTGCCAGCAGTTTCAGGCGGAATTCACCCCTCCACTTT.

This clonotype was counted at least ten times. The chain links TRBV7-2 to TRBJ1-5, with TRBD1 matching 7 bases. Germline assignment: CDR1 SGHTA and CDR2 FQGNSA. J lost 4 bases, V lost 5 bases, and 2 bases had no gene match. The CDR3 contains 13 residues. The CDR3, as DNA: TGTGCCAGCAGCCAACAGGGGAATCAGCCCCAGCATTTT. Its protein product is CASSQQGNQPQHF.

This clonotype has only a few counts. The chain recombines TRBV12-3 or TRBV12-4 with TRBJ2-2, with D maybe TRBD1 (6 bases). V was pared by 5 bases and J by 7 bases, with 14 bases between. This CDR3 is built from 14 residues. CDR3 coding DNA: TGTGCCAGCAGTAGTCAGGGGTCGGGCGGGGAGCTGTTTTTT. Translated, it gives CASSSQGSGGELFF.

The chain has TRBV5-6 and TRBJ1-2, with D unresolved. CDR1 is SGHDT, CDR2 YYEEEE, per germline. V was cut by 1 base and J by 7 bases, with 8 bases left in between. The CDR3 consists of 12 residues. CDR3 amino acids: CASSLRAAGYTF. CDR3 nucleotides: TGTGCCAGCAGCTTGCGGGCGGCTGGCTACACCTTC.